The next 32 T cell receptor beta chains were all read from a single sample in a study of blood T cell repertoires in COVID-19. Sequencing used immunoSEQ multiplex PCR; TCRdb keeps in-frame clones, though not all of them. Among 150,000 or so clones listed, roughly three quarters were seen once. The sample comprised peripheral blood. All receptors come from a woman between 70 and 85 years old with COVID-19, enrolled during active disease.

CDR3 DNA: TGTGCCAGCTCGGCAGGGACTACACTGGGGCAGTACTTC. Encoded protein: CASSAGTTLGQYF. V usage is TRBV7-6 and J usage is TRBJ2-7, with 7 bases fitting TRBD2. The CDR3 spans 13 residues. The trim removed 8 bases at V and 9 bases at J, leaving 13 bases unmatched. The germline CDR1 and CDR2 sequences are SGHVS and FNYEAQ.

The chain recombines TRBV14 with TRBJ2-7; tentative D call: TRBD1 (5 bases). There are 14 residues in the CDR3. The V end lost 2 bases, the J end lost 2 bases, and 10 bases lay between the germline ends. The germline V gene encodes CDR1 SGHDN and CDR2 FVKESK. CDR3 protein: CASSQQGTPYEQYF. The CDR3 DNA reads TGTGCCAGCAGCCAACAGGGCACACCCTACGAGCAGTACTTC.

This clone was detected only a few times. Because the CDR3 is missing its conserved closing phenylalanine or tryptophan, this is likely a read error. The DNA is omitted, as the CDR3 cannot be located on it reliably, and the CDR3 follows TCRdb's listing. The rearrangement joins TRBV10-3 to TRBJ2-7; the table's D call of TRBD1 was not tested on the DNA. Counting both end residues, the CDR3 totals 12 amino acids. Germline V gene data show CDR1 as ENHRY and CDR2 as SYGVKD. The CDR3 reads CAISETPGSLHL.

The chain has TRBV18 and TRBJ2-3; 8 positions agree with TRBD1. The J segment lost 0 bases and the V segment lost 3 bases, leaving 2 bases of the junction unmatched. The CDR3 loop spans 15 amino acids. CDR1 and CDR2 from the germline V gene are KGHSH and LQKENI. The CDR3 loop reads CASSPTGASTDTQYF. For the CDR3, the DNA is TGTGCCAGCTCACCGACAGGGGCTAGCACAGATACGCAGTATTTT.

The chain has TRBV5-1 and TRBJ2-5, with D hard to call. V lost 6 bases and J lost 5, with 11 bases in between. The CDR3 is 12 residues long. Germline V CDR1 and CDR2: SGHRS, YFSETQ. The DNA for the CDR3 is TGCGCCAGCACAGACAATTGGGAGACCCAGTACTTC. Its protein product is CASTDNWETQYF.

The chain recombines TRBV5-1 with TRBJ1-2, with 9 bases identical to TRBD1. The CDR3 is 15 residues long. V trimming: 5 bases; J trimming: 7 bases; junction bases outside the gene matches: 12. Germline-derived CDR1 and CDR2 are SGHRS and YFSETQ. The CDR3 region has the DNA TGCGCCAGCAGGCATGGGACGGGACAGGGCGGTGGCTACACCTTC. Encoded protein: CASRHGTGQGGGYTF.

The V and J genes are TRBV3-1 (or the pseudogene TRBV3-2) and TRBJ1-6; 10 bases are shared with TRBD1. The V gene end was trimmed by 5 bases and the J gene end by 9 bases; junction bases not matched to a gene: 7. Germline V gives CDR1 LGHDT, CDR2 YNNKEL (reference sequence). CDR3 size: 15 residues. CDR3 sequence: CASSLQGQGSSPLHF. The CDR3 DNA is TGTGCCAGCAGCTTACAGGGACAGGGGTCTTCACCCCTCCACTTT.

The J gene is TRBJ1-2, the V gene TRBV19; the D gene is possibly TRBD1 (5 bases). In germline, CDR1 is LNHDA, CDR2 SQIVND (reference sequence). The CDR3 totals 14 residues. V lost 5 bases and J lost 6, with 16 bases in between. Here the CDR3 reads CASSSATATHGYTF. The CDR3 nucleotides read TGTGCCAGTAGTTCTGCGACAGCTACTCATGGCTACACCTTC.

The chain recombines TRBV5-1 with TRBJ2-5; 7 bases are shared with TRBD1. The CDR3 has 14 amino acids. CDR1 is SGHRS and CDR2 is YFSETQ in the germline V gene. Losses at the gene ends were 2 bases for V and 2 bases for J; bases not matched to a gene: 3. CDR3 bases: TGCGCCAGCAGCTTACAGGGGAATCAAGAGACCCAGTACTTC. Translated: CASSLQGNQETQYF.

This clone is large by share. This chain joins TRBV7-9 and TRBJ2-1, with 9 bases matching TRBD2. Per the germline V gene, CDR1 is SEHNR and CDR2 is FQNEAQ (reference sequence). The CDR3 has 14 residues. V was clipped by 5 bases and J by 7 bases; unmatched bases: 6. The chain's CDR3 is CASSGAAGGNEQFF. The CDR3 DNA is TGTGCCAGCAGCGGAGCGGCGGGGGGGAATGAGCAGTTCTTC.

The chain couples TRBV20-1 to TRBJ2-7, with D perhaps TRBD2 (7 bases). Germline CDR1 reads DFQATT; CDR2 reads SNEGSKA (reference sequence). Trimming removed 3 bases at V and 0 bases at J, with 15 bases between. The CDR3 is 15 amino acids. The CDR3 here is CSASYGGPSSYEQYF. The DNA of the CDR3 is TGCAGTGCTAGTTACGGGGGGCCAAGCTCCTACGAGCAGTACTTC.

With regard to this clone: Other DNA variants within this sample encode the same CDR3. This chain joins TRBV7-9 and TRBJ2-2, with a possible D match to TRBD1 (7 bases). CDR3 length: 13 amino acids. V gave up 5 bases and J gave up 5 bases, with 9 bases separating them. CDR1 SEHNR and CDR2 FQNEAQ come from the germline V gene (reference sequence). The CDR3 region has the DNA TGTGCCAGCAGCCCAGGGGGGACCGGGGAGCTGTTTTTT. It yields the protein CASSPGGTGELFF. Full variable domain (rest looked up from reference TRBV7-9 and TRBJ2-2): DTGVSQNPRHKITKRGQNVTFRCDPISEHNRLYWYRQTLGQGPEFLTYFQNEAQLEKSRLLSDRFSAERPKGSFSTLEIQRTEQGDSAMYLCASSPGGTGELFFGEGSRLTVL.

The V gene is TRBV28, the J gene TRBJ2-3; TRBD1 agrees at 7 bases. This CDR3 has 17 amino acids. Germline lookup yields CDR1 MDHEN and CDR2 SYDVKM. Losses at the gene ends were 3 bases for V and 1 base for J; bases not matched to a gene: 10. The CDR3 sequence: CASSFLGQVQRTDTQYF. Here the CDR3 DNA reads TGTGCCAGCAGTTTCCTCGGACAGGTACAACGCACAGATACGCAGTATTTT.

This clone was seen more than once but under ten times. This sequence joins TRBV10-3 and TRBJ1-2, with 10 bases fitting TRBD1. The germline CDR1 and CDR2 sequences are ENHRY and SYGVKD. The length of the CDR3 is 14 residues. V dropped 2 bases and J dropped 5; count of bases not matched to a gene: 2. CDR3 DNA sequence: TGTGCCATCAGTGAGAGGGGACAGGGGTATGGCTACACCTTC. The encoded protein is CAISERGQGYGYTF.

This rearrangement joins TRBV19 to TRBJ1-6, with D perhaps TRBD1 (5 bases). Germline V gene data show CDR1 as LNHDA and CDR2 as SQIVND (reference sequence). CDR3 length: 15 amino acids. Trimming shortened V by 5 bases and J by 10 bases, and 18 bases separated the two germline ends. CDR3 loop: CASSPGGGEGSPLHF. In DNA, the CDR3 is TGTGCCAGTAGTCCCGGTGGGGGGGAAGGGTCACCCCTCCACTTT.

This rearrangement joins TRBV5-5 to TRBJ2-7; D is unresolved. Germline V gene data show CDR1 as SGHKS and CDR2 as YYEKEE (reference sequence). With 0 bases removed from V and 2 bases from J, the gap between germline ends came to 9 bases. This CDR3 contains 14 residues. The CDR3 sequence is CASSLGRMPYEQYF. The CDR3 region has the DNA TGTGCCAGCAGCTTGGGGCGGATGCCCTACGAGCAGTACTTC.

This clone was seen at least ten times. V usage is TRBV5-4 and J usage is TRBJ2-2; TRBD2 matches at 8 bases. The CDR3 length is 15 residues. In germline, CDR1 is SGHNT, CDR2 YYREEE (reference sequence). V shed 7 bases and J 4 bases; nucleotides not matched to a gene: 9. The chain's CDR3 is CASGTTGGRTGELFF. CDR3 DNA: TGTGCCAGCGGAACGACGGGGGGGCGCACCGGGGAGCTGTTTTTT.

V gene TRBV7-2 combines with J gene TRBJ2-3; TRBD2 matches at 12 bases. Losses at the gene ends were 3 bases for V and 2 bases for J; bases not matched to a gene: 6. Germline V gene data show CDR1 as SGHTA and CDR2 as FQGNSA. The CDR3 consists of 17 residues. In nucleotides, the CDR3 is TGTGCCAGCAGCTTCCTAGCGGGGGGGCGTGTCACAGATACGCAGTATTTT. Translating gives CASSFLAGGRVTDTQYF. Looking up the rest from reference TRBV7-2 and TRBJ2-3 gives the full variable domain: GAGVSQSPSNKVTEKGKDVELRCDPISGHTALYWYRQSLGQGLEFLIYFQGNSAPDKSGLPSDRFSAERTGGSVSTLTIQRTQQEDSAVYLCASSFLAGGRVTDTQYFGPGTRLTVL.

This clone was observed a single time. The V gene is TRBV5-8, the J gene TRBJ2-7; tentative D call: TRBD2 (6 bases). CDR1 and CDR2 from the germline V gene are SGHTS and YDEGEE. This CDR3 contains 14 residues. V was cut by 0 bases and J by 3 bases, with 10 bases left in between. CDR3 DNA sequence: TGTGCCAGCAGCTTGGCCGTGCGGGGCTACGAGCAGTACTTC. This gives the protein CASSLAVRGYEQYF.

Only a few counts were recorded for this clone. The chain combines TRBV27 with TRBJ2-5; the D gene is possibly TRBD1 (5 bases). V lost 4 bases to trimming and J lost 9 bases, with 15 bases between them. Germline V lookup: CDR1 MNHEY, CDR2 SMNVEV (reference sequence). CDR3 length: 13 residues. CDR3: CASSSLTVGAQYF. CDR3 DNA: TGTGCCAGCAGTTCACTGACAGTCGGTGCCCAGTACTTC.

This clone was detected only a few times. The genes are TRBV7-9 and TRBJ2-3, with D possibly being TRBD2 (5 bases). This CDR3 region has 14 residues. The germline V gene has CDR1 SEHNR and CDR2 FQNEAQ (reference sequence). The V end was cut by 1 base, the J end by 5 bases, with 10 bases between. The DNA of the CDR3 is TGTGCCAGCAGCTTAGATAGCAGCGGAGATACGCAGTATTTT. It translates to CASSLDSSGDTQYF.

The chain carries TRBV5-1 and TRBJ2-5; 7 bases match TRBD1. The ends lost 0 bases at V and 1 base at J; junction bases unmatched: 0. Per the germline V gene, CDR1 is SGHRS and CDR2 is YFSETQ. The length of the CDR3 is 14 residues. CDR3 bases: TGCGCCAGCAGCTTGGCAGGGGGCCAAGAGACCCAGTACTTC. Translation: CASSLAGGQETQYF.

The J gene is TRBJ1-1, the V gene TRBV12-5, with D hard to call. CDR3 size: 17 residues. The germline gives CDR1 LGHNT, CDR2 FRNRAP. V lost 3 bases and J lost 3, with 20 bases in between. For the CDR3, the DNA is TGTGCTAGTGGTTTTCAAATTCCCCCAACAAATTACACTGAAGCTTTCTTT. This codes for CASGFQIPPTNYTEAFF. The full variable domain, with the rest looked up from reference TRBV12-5 and TRBJ1-1, is DARVTQTPRHKVTEMGQEVTMRCQPILGHNTVFWYRQTMMQGLELLAYFRNRAPLDDSGMPKDRFSAEMPDATLATLKIQPSEPRDSAVYFCASGFQIPPTNYTEAFFGQGTRLTVV.

This sequence joins TRBV6-5 and TRBJ2-3, with 10 bases fitting TRBD1. The germline V gene has CDR1 MNHEY and CDR2 SVGAGI. The CDR3 is made up of 14 amino acids. V gave up 6 bases and J gave up 4 bases; unmatched junction bases: 4. The DNA of the CDR3 is TGTGCCAGCAGGAGACAGGGGGCCCCAGATACGCAGTATTTT. This gives the protein CASRRQGAPDTQYF.

The rearrangement uses TRBV5-6 and TRBJ2-7, with 7 bases lining up with TRBD1. CDR1 and CDR2 from the germline V gene are SGHDT and YYEEEE. The CDR3 sequence is 15 residues long. V lost 4 bases and J lost 4; bases outside the gene matches: 11. The CDR3 protein is CASSPTRTGEYEQYF. The CDR3 bases are TGTGCCAGCAGCCCTACACGGACAGGAGAATACGAGCAGTACTTC.

The gene calls are TRBV5-6 and TRBJ1-2, with D maybe TRBD1 (5 bases). The CDR3 is 16 residues long. Germline V gene data show CDR1 as SGHDT and CDR2 as YYEEEE. The V gene lost 0 bases and the J gene lost 8 bases, with 20 bases spanning the gap. CDR3 in DNA: TGTGCCAGCAGCTTGGTTGGGACTGGGAAAGGATTAGGCTACACCTTC. The encoded protein is CASSLVGTGKGLGYTF. The full variable domain, with the rest looked up from reference TRBV5-6 and TRBJ1-2, is DAGVTQSPTHLIKTRGQQVTLRCSPKSGHDTVSWYQQALGQGPQFIFQYYEEEERQRGNFPDRFSGHQFPNYSSELNVNALLLGDSALYLCASSLVGTGKGLGYTFGSGTRLTVV.

This clone was detected a few times. The genes are TRBV4-3 and TRBJ1-5, with TRBD1 as a possible D gene (5 bases). Trimming removed 4 bases from V and 5 bases from J, with 9 bases in between. Germline V gene lookup returns CDR1 LGHNA and CDR2 YSLEER. This CDR3 spans 13 amino acids. CDR3 coding DNA: TGCGCCAGCAGCCGGTGGGGGGATCAGCCCCAGCATTTT. Protein sequence: CASSRWGDQPQHF.

This clone was recorded once. This CDR3 is also generated by other DNA sequences in the sample. The chain carries TRBV28 and TRBJ1-5; no clear D gene. Germline CDR1 is MDHEN and CDR2 is SYDVKM. The V end lost 5 bases, the J end lost 0 bases, and 14 bases lay between the germline ends. The length of the CDR3 is 16 residues. The CDR3 is CASSPSGRDSNQPQHF. CDR3 in DNA: TGTGCCAGCAGTCCGTCGGGGAGAGATAGCAATCAGCCCCAGCATTTT. The variable domain in full, completed from reference TRBV28 and TRBJ1-5, reads DVKVTQSSRYLVKRTGEKVFLECVQDMDHENMFWYRQDPGLGLRLIYFSYDVKMKEKGDIPEGYSVSREKKERFSLILESASTNQTSMYLCASSPSGRDSNQPQHFGDGTRLSIL.

This clone was seen a handful of times. The chain joins TRBV2 to TRBJ2-3; D might be TRBD2 (6 bases). CDR3 length: 15 residues. Germline values: CDR1 SNHLY, CDR2 FYNNEI. The V and J ends lost 0 bases and 6 bases respectively, with 13 bases between them. CDR3 sequence reads: CASSEAGNGGDTQYF. The CDR3 DNA follows: TGTGCCAGCAGTGAAGCCGGGAACGGGGGTGATACGCAGTATTTT. Variable domain in full (rest from reference TRBV2 and TRBJ2-3): EPEVTQTPSHQVTQMGQEVILRCVPISNHLYFYWYRQILGQKVEFLVSFYNNEISEKSEIFDDQFSVERPDGSNFTLKIRSTKLEDSAMYFCASSEAGNGGDTQYFGPGTRLTVL.

The CDR3 coding sequence is TGTGCCAGTGAGAGGACAGGTTATGGCTACACCTTC. Protein: CASERTGYGYTF. The chain has TRBV19 and TRBJ1-2, with TRBD1 matching over 7 bases. J was trimmed by 5 bases and V by 8 bases; bases with no gene match: 5. This CDR3 is 12 amino acids long. The V gene's germline CDR1 is LNHDA and CDR2 SQIVND (reference sequence).

This chain uses TRBV2 with TRBJ1-5; TRBD1 matches at 7 bases. V shed 6 bases, J shed 0 bases, and the junction held 5 bases outside the gene matches. The CDR3 runs to 15 residues. Per the germline V gene, CDR1 is SNHLY and CDR2 is FYNNEI. The CDR3 nucleotides are TGTGCCAGCAGGGCCGGACAGGCTAGCAATCAGCCCCAGCATTTT. It is translated as CASRAGQASNQPQHF.

The V call is TRBV2, the J call TRBJ2-5, with a possible D match to TRBD2 (7 bases). The ends were cut back, 7 bases at V and 5 bases at J, with 17 bases in the middle. The CDR3 is 14 amino acids. Germline-derived CDR1 and CDR2 are SNHLY and FYNNEI. The CDR3 loop reads CASTRGGGGETQYF. The CDR3 nucleotides are TGTGCCAGCACCCGGGGCGGGGGCGGCGAGACCCAGTACTTC.